This T cell receptor beta chain comes out of a study of human T cells and chemical hapten exposure. In the original analysis: 96,000 or so TCRs per sample was the median, with a range of roughly 23,224 to 690,600. TCRdb reprocessed the RACE reads with MiXCR, giving one entry per CDR3 protein. The V and J calls and clone size come from TCRdb's table, not from the authors' own analysis. The sample lists around 200,000 distinct CDR3 sequences, 24% occurring once. Time point described: patch test 3, about 24 weeks after DPC sensitization. Treatment here: therapeutic diphenylcyclopropenone sensitization with weekly scalp DPC. Patients had alopecia, were aged 18 to 70, and were not pregnant. The CDR3 runs to 16 residues. The V end lost 5 bases, the J end lost 0 bases, and 15 bases lay between the germline ends. Germline V lookup: CDR1 MDHEN, CDR2 SYDVKM.

The chain is built from TRBV28 and TRBJ2-3; no clear D. The starting material was whole blood, obtained in connection with sensitization to the hapten diphenylcyclopropenone (DPC). The source is a woman in her thirties or forties with alopecia areata. Some clones in this sample may be carry-over from other donors' samples. The CDR3 reads CASSLAQASSTDTQYF. As DNA, the CDR3 is TGTGCCAGCAGTCTGGCCCAGGCATCTAGCACAGATACGCAGTATTTT.